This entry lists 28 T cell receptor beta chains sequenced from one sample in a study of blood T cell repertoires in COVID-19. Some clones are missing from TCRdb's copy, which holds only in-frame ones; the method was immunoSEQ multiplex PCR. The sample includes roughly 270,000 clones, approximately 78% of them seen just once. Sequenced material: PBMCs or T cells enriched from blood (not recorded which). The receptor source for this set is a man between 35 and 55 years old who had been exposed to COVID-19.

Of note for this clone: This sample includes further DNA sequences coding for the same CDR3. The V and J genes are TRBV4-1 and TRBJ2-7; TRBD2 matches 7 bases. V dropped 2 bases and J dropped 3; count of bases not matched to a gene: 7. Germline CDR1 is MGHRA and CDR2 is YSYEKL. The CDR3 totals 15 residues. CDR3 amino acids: CASSQPPSGYYEQYF. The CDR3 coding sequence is TGCGCCAGCAGCCAACCCCCTAGCGGATACTACGAGCAGTACTTC.

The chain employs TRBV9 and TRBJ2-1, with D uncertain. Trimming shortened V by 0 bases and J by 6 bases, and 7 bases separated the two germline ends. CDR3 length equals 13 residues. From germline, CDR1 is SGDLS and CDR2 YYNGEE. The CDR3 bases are TGTGCCAGCAGCGTAGCTCCAGTCAATGAGCAGTTCTTC. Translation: CASSVAPVNEQFF.

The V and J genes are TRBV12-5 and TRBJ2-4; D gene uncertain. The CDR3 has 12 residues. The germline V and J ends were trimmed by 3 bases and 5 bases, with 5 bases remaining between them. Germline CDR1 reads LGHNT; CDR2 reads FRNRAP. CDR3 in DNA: TGTGCTAGTGGTTTCGTAGAAAACATTCAGTACTTC. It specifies CASGFVENIQYF.

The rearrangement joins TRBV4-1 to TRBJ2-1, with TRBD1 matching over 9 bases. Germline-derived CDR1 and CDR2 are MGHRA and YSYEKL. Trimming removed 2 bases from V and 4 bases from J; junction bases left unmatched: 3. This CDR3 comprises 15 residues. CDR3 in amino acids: CASSQLGQGYNEQFF. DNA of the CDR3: TGCGCCAGCAGCCAATTAGGACAGGGGTACAATGAGCAGTTCTTC.

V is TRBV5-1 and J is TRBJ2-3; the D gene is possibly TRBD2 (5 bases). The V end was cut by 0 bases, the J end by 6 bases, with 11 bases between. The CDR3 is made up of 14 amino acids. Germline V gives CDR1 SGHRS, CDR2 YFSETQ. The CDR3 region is CASSLAPTGDTQYF. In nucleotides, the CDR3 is TGCGCCAGCAGCTTGGCCCCAACGGGGGATACGCAGTATTTT.

The CDR3 here is CASSSRSSYNEQFF. In DNA, the CDR3 is TGTGCCAGTAGCAGTAGGAGCTCCTACAATGAGCAGTTCTTC. The chain uses TRBV19 and TRBJ2-1; D call uncertain. This CDR3 is 14 amino acids long. V was pared by 6 bases and J by 0 bases, with 9 bases between. Germline V gene sequence: CDR1 LNHDA, CDR2 SQIVND (reference sequence).

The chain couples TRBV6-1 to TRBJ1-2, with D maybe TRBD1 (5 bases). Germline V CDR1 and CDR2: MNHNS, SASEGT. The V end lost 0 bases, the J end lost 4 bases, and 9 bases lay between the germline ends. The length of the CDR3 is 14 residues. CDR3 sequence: CASSEAGGVYGYTF. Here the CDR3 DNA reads TGTGCCAGCAGTGAAGCGGGAGGGGTCTATGGCTACACCTTC.

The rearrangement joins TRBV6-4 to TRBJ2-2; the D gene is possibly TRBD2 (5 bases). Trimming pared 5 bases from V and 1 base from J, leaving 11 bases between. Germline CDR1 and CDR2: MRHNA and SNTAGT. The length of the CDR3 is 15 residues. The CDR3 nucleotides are TGTGCCAGCAGTTTGGACTGGAAGAACACCGGGGAGCTGTTTTTT. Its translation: CASSLDWKNTGELFF.

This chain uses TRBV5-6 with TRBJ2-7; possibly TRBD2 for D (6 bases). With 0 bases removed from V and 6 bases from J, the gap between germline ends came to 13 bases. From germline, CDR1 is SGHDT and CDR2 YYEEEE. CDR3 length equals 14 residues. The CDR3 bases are TGTGCCAGCAGCTTGGTGGGGGGAGTTGGCGAGCAGTACTTC. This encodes CASSLVGGVGEQYF.

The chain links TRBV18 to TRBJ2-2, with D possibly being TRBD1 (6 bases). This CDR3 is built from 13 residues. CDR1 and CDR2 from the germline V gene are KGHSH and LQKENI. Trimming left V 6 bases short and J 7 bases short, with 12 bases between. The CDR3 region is CASSSGVGGELFF. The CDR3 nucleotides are TGTGCCAGCTCCTCAGGGGTCGGCGGGGAGCTGTTTTTT.

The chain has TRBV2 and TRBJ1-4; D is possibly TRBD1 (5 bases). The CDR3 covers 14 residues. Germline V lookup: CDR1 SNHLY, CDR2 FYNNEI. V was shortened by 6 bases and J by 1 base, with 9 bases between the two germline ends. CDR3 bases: TGTGCCAGCAGGGTCAGGGTAACTAATGAAAAACTGTTTTTT. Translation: CASRVRVTNEKLFF.

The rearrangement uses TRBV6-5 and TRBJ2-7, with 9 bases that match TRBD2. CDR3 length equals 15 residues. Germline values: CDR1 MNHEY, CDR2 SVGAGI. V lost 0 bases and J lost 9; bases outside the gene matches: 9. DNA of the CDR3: TGTGCCAGCAGTTACTCGAGTACTAGCGGGCTGGGGCAGTACTTC. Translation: CASSYSSTSGLGQYF.

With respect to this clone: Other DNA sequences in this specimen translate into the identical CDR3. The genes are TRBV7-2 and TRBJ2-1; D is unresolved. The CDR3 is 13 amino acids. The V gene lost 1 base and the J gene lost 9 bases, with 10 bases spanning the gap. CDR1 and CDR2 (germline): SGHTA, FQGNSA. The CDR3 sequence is CASSLGAGFEQFF. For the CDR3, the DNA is TGTGCCAGCAGCTTAGGGGCCGGCTTTGAGCAGTTCTTC.

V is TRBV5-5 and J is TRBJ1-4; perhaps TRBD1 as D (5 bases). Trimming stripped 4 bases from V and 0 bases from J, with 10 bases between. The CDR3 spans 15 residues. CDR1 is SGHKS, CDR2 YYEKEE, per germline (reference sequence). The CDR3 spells CASSRDSTTNEKLFF. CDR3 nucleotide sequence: TGTGCCAGCAGCCGGGACTCTACAACTAATGAAAAACTGTTTTTT. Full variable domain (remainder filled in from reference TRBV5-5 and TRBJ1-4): DAGVTQSPTHLIKTRGQQVTLRCSPISGHKSVSWYQQVLGQGPQFIFQYYEKEERGRGNFPDRFSARQFPNYSSELNVNALLLGDSALYLCASSRDSTTNEKLFFGSGTQLSVL.

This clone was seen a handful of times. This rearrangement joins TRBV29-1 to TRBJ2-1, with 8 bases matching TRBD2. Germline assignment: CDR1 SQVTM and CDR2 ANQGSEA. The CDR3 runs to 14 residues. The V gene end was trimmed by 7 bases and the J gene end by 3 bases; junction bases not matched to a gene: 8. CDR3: CSATTGGVYNEQFF. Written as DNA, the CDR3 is TGCAGCGCCACAACGGGGGGGGTCTACAATGAGCAGTTCTTC.

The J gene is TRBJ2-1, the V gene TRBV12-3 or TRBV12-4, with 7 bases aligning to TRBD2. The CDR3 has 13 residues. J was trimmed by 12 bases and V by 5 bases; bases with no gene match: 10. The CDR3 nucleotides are TGTGCCAGCAGTCCCCCCACCGGGACTACGCAGTTCTTC. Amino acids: CASSPPTGTTQFF.

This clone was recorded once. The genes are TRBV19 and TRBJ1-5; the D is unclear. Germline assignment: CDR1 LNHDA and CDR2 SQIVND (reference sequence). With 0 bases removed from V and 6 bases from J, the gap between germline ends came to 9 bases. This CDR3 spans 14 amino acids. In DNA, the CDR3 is TGTGCCAGTAGTATAGATGGAGGGCTTCAGCCCCAGCATTTT. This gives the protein CASSIDGGLQPQHF.

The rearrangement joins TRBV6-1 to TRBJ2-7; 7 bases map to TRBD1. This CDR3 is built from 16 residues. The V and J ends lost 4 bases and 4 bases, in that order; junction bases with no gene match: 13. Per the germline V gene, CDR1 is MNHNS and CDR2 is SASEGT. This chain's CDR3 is CASSGSGTVLIYEQYF. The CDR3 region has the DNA TGTGCCAGCAGTGGATCCGGGACAGTACTCATTTACGAGCAGTACTTC.

CDR3 sequence: CASSLGLGADEQYF. CDR3 DNA: TGTGCCAGCAGCTTAGGGTTGGGGGCGGACGAGCAGTACTTC. This chain joins TRBV7-9 and TRBJ2-7; a possible D gene is TRBD1 (6 bases). V lost 1 base, J lost 5 bases, and 12 bases lay in between. Germline V CDR1 and CDR2: SEHNR, FQNEAQ (reference sequence). The length of the CDR3 is 14 residues. Variable domain in full (rest from reference TRBV7-9 and TRBJ2-7): DTGVSQNPRHKITKRGQNVTFRCDPISEHNRLYWYRQTLGQGPEFLTYFQNEAQLEKSRLLSDRFSAERPKGSFSTLEIQRTEQGDSAMYLCASSLGLGADEQYFGPGTRLTVT.

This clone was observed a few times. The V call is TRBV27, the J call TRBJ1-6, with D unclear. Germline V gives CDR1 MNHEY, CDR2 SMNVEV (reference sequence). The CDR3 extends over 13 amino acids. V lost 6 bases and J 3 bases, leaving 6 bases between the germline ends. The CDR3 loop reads CASSLSYNSPLHF. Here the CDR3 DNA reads TGTGCCAGCAGCCTCAGCTATAATTCACCCCTCCACTTT.

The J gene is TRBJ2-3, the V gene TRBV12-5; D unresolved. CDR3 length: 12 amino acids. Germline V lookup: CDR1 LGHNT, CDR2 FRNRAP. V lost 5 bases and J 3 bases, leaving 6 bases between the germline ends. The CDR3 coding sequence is TGTGCTAGTGGTATAACTACAGATACGCAGTATTTT. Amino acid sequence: CASGITTDTQYF.

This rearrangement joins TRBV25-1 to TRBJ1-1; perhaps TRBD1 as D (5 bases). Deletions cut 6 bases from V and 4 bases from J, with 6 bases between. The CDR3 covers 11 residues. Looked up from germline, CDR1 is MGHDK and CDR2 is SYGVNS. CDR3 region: CASRGVTEAFF. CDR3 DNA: TGTGCCAGCAGAGGGGTCACTGAAGCTTTCTTT.

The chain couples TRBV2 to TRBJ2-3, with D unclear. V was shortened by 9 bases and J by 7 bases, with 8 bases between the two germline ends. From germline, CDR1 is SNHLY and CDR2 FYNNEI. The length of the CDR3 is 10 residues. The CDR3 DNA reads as TGTGCCAGTTCGGTAAATACGCAGTATTTT. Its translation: CASSVNTQYF.

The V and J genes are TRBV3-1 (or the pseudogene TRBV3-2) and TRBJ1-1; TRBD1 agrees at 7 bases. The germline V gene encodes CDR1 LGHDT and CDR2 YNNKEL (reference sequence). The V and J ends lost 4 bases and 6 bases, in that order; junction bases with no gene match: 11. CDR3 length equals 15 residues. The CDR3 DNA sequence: TGTGCCAGCAGCCCTGGGTGGACAGGAACGTCTGAAGCTTTCTTT. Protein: CASSPGWTGTSEAFF.

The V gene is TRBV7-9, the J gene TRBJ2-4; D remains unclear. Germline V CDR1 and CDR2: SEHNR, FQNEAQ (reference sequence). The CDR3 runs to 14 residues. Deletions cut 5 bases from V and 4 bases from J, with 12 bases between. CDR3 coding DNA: TGTGCCAGCAGCCCCGATCCCCTAAAAAACATTCAGTACTTC. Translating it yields CASSPDPLKNIQYF.

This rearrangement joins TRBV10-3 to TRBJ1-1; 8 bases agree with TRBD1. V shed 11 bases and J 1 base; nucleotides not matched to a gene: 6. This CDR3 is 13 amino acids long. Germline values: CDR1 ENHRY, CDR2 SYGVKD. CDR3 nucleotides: TGTGCCGCCAGGGGGCAGGAGAACACTGAAGCTTTCTTT. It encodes CAARGQENTEAFF.

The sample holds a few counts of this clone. This chain's CDR3 is CAIRTSGNTGELFF. In nucleotides, the CDR3 is TGTGCCATCAGAACTAGCGGGAACACCGGGGAGCTGTTTTTT. The chain joins TRBV10-3 to TRBJ2-2; TRBD2 agrees at 8 bases. The V gene's germline CDR1 is ENHRY and CDR2 SYGVKD. The trim removed 6 bases at V and 1 base at J, leaving 1 base unmatched. The length of the CDR3 is 14 residues.

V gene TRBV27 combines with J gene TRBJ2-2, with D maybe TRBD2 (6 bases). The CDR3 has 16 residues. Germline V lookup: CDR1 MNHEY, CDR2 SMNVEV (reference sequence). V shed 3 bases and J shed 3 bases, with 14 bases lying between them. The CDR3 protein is CASSFFYGTDTGELFF. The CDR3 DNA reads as TGTGCCAGCAGTTTCTTCTACGGGACTGACACCGGGGAGCTGTTTTTT.